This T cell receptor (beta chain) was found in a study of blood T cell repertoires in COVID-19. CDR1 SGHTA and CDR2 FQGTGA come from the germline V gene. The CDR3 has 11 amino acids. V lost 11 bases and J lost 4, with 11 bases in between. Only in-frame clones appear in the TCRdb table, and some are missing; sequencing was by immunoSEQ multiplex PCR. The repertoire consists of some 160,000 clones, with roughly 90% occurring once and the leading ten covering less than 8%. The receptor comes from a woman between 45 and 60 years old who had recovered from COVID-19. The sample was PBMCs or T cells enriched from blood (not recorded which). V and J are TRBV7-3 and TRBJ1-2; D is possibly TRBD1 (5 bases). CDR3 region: CAGGHFYGYTF. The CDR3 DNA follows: TGTGCCGGTGGACACTTCTATGGCTACACCTTC.